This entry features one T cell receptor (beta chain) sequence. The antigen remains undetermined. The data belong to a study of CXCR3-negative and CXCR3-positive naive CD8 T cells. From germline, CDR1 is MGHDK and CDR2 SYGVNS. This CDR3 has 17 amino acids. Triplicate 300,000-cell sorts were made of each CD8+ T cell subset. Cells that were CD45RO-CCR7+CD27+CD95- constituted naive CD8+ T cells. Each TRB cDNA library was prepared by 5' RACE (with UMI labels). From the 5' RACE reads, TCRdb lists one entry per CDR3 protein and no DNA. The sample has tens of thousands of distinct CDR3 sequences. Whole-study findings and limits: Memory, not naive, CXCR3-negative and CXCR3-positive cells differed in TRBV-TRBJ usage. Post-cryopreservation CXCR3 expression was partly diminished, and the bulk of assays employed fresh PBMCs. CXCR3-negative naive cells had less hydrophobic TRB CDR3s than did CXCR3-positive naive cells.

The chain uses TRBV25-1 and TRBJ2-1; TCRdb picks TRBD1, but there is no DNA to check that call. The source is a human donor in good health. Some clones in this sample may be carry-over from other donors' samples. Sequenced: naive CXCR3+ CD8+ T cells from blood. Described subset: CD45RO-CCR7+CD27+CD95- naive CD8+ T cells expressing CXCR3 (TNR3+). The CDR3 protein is CASSEYKAGPPYNEQFF.